A single sample is the source of the 26 T cell receptor beta chains below, sequenced in a study of vaccination effects on CD4 cells after COVID-19. These receptors lack a known antigen. Generated by immunoSEQ multiplex PCR, the TCRdb table keeps only in-frame clones and is missing some. Of 7,500 to 10,000 clones detected, about 80% appear once; the ten largest clones hold 10% to 13%. After roughly eleven days in culture, the CD4+ T cells were isolated. Participants received two doses of either the BNT162b2 or mRNA-1273 vaccine. The specimen comprised CD4+ T cells from PBMCs cultured without peptide, sampled after COVID-19 vaccination. Receptor source: a human donor who received a COVID-19 vaccine.

V gene TRBV3-1 (or the pseudogene TRBV3-2) combines with J gene TRBJ1-1; tentative D call: TRBD1 (6 bases). This CDR3 region has 12 residues. Trimming took 4 bases from V and 10 from J, leaving 13 bases between them. Germline V gene data show CDR1 as LGHDT and CDR2 as YNNKEL (reference sequence). This CDR3 reads CASSRAGTRAFF. DNA of the CDR3: TGTGCCAGCAGCCGGGCTGGGACAAGAGCTTTCTTT.

In DNA, the CDR3 is TGTGCCAGCAGCCCTACGACCGACAGGGGCTATGGCTACACCTTC. This codes for CASSPTTDRGYGYTF. The V gene is TRBV5-4, the J gene TRBJ1-2; TRBD1 matches 8 bases. This CDR3 is 15 amino acids long. The V gene end was trimmed by 4 bases and the J gene end by 4 bases; junction bases not matched to a gene: 9. Germline V gene data show CDR1 as SGHNT and CDR2 as YYREEE (reference sequence).

The chain links TRBV19 to TRBJ1-3; D not certain. Germline V gene data show CDR1 as LNHDA and CDR2 as SQIVND (reference sequence). This CDR3 region has 14 residues. The germline V and J ends were trimmed by 7 bases and 0 bases, with 10 bases remaining between them. CDR3 residues: CASTKPGSGNTIYF. The CDR3 DNA is TGTGCCAGTACCAAGCCGGGCTCTGGAAACACCATATATTTT.

This clone was seen more than once but under ten times. The chain has TRBV9 and TRBJ2-7; no clear D gene. Trimming shortened V by 3 bases and J by 2 bases, and 12 bases separated the two germline ends. CDR3 size: 14 residues. Per the germline V gene, CDR1 is SGDLS and CDR2 is YYNGEE. This CDR3 reads CASSATDNPYEQYF. DNA for the CDR3: TGTGCCAGCAGCGCGACTGACAACCCCTACGAGCAGTACTTC.

The genes are TRBV12-3 or TRBV12-4 and TRBJ2-3; TRBD2 is a possible D gene (6 bases). CDR3 size: 13 residues. The V and J ends lost 9 bases and 3 bases respectively, with 13 bases between them. The CDR3 reads CASSGPGTDTQYF. The CDR3 bases are TGTGCCAGTAGCGGACCAGGGACAGATACGCAGTATTTT.

This sequence joins TRBV10-1 and TRBJ1-6, with no clear D. Germline V CDR1 and CDR2: WNHNN, SYGVQD (reference sequence). The CDR3 length is 15 residues. Between the trimmed V and J ends, which lost 3 bases and 0 bases, there was a span of 6 bases. The CDR3 here is CASSDGSSYNSPLHF. The CDR3 DNA sequence: TGCGCCAGCAGTGATGGGAGCTCCTATAATTCACCCCTCCACTTT.

V gene TRBV5-5 combines with J gene TRBJ1-2; D is unresolved. V lost 0 bases and J 6 bases, leaving 12 bases between the germline ends. The CDR3 spans 14 residues. Germline V gene sequence: CDR1 SGHKS, CDR2 YYEKEE (reference sequence). CDR3 sequence: CASSLAATANGYTF. In DNA, the CDR3 is TGTGCCAGCAGCTTGGCCGCTACAGCTAATGGCTACACCTTC.

This chain links TRBV4-2 with TRBJ1-2; D is unclear. This CDR3 is built from 14 residues. The germline V gene encodes CDR1 LGHNA and CDR2 YNFKEQ. V was trimmed by 2 bases and J by 8 bases, leaving 15 bases between them. As DNA, the CDR3 is TGTGCCAGCAGCCAATGGGCGGGCGGGGAGGGCTACACCTTC. The encoded protein is CASSQWAGGEGYTF.

The gene calls are TRBV19 and TRBJ1-5, with 7 bases fitting TRBD1. The CDR3 is 14 residues long. The germline CDR1 and CDR2 sequences are LNHDA and SQIVND (reference sequence). V lost 4 bases, J lost 7 bases, and 7 bases stayed unmatched. CDR3 loop: CASSNTGDSQPQHF. The CDR3 DNA is TGTGCCAGTAGTAACACAGGGGATTCACAGCCCCAGCATTTT.

The chain employs TRBV5-5 and TRBJ2-1; D possibly corresponds to TRBD2 (5 bases). The CDR3 is 13 residues long. Deletions cut 0 bases from V and 4 bases from J, with 5 bases between. CDR1 is SGHKS and CDR2 is YYEKEE in the germline V gene (reference sequence). CDR3 in amino acids: CASSLGEYNEQFF. CDR3 coding DNA: TGTGCCAGCAGCTTGGGGGAGTACAATGAGCAGTTCTTC.

As for this clone: The identical CDR3 is also encoded by other nucleotide sequences in the sample. The chain joins TRBV9 to TRBJ1-3; D is ambiguous. V dropped 0 bases and J dropped 4 bases, with 5 bases sitting between them. There are 13 residues in the CDR3. Germline V gene sequence: CDR1 SGDLS, CDR2 YYNGEE. For the CDR3, the DNA is TGTGCCAGCAGCGTAGGAGACGGAAACACCATATATTTT. This translates into CASSVGDGNTIYF.

The chain employs TRBV30 and TRBJ1-5; no clear D. The CDR3 loop spans 13 amino acids. V was pared by 0 bases and J by 3 bases, with 6 bases between. Germline V gene lookup returns CDR1 GTSNPN and CDR2 SVGIG (reference sequence). CDR3: CAWSVALNQPQHF. CDR3 nucleotide sequence: TGTGCCTGGAGTGTCGCCCTCAATCAGCCCCAGCATTTT.

J is TRBJ1-2 and V is TRBV11-2; 10 positions match TRBD1. V lost 4 bases to trimming and J lost 4 bases; unmatched junction nucleotides: 3. Germline CDR1 SGHAT, CDR2 FQNNGV. This CDR3 has 14 residues. CDR3 residues: CASSSGQGTYGYTF. CDR3 in DNA: TGTGCCAGCAGCTCGGGACAGGGGACCTATGGCTACACCTTC.

This chain links TRBV21-1 with TRBJ1-1. TRBV21-1 is shown as a pseudogene. The CDR3 has 16 residues. CDR3 region: CAGGYGAGRLGTEAFF. The DNA of the CDR3 is TGTGCCGGGGGGTACGGGGCAGGACGTTTGGGGACTGAAGCTTTCTTT.

The rearrangement joins TRBV7-8 to TRBJ2-2, with 7 bases lining up with TRBD1. The CDR3 spans 16 residues. Germline-derived CDR1 and CDR2 are SGHVS and FQNEAQ. Losses at the gene ends were 7 bases for V and 0 bases for J; bases not matched to a gene: 8. Written as DNA, the CDR3 is TGTGCCAGCACGCCTCGGACAGGCGCGAACACCGGGGAGCTGTTTTTT. Amino acids: CASTPRTGANTGELFF.

The chain employs TRBV5-1 and TRBJ2-3; D is uncertain. The CDR3 runs 11 residues. The ends were cut back, 2 bases at V and 6 bases at J, with 4 bases in the middle. The V gene's germline CDR1 is SGHRS and CDR2 YFSETQ. The CDR3: CASSLWDTQYF. DNA for the CDR3: TGCGCCAGCAGCTTATGGGATACGCAGTATTTT.

The CDR3: CASSFFDRPYEQYF. CDR3 sequence (DNA): TGTGCCAGCAGCTTTTTCGACAGGCCCTACGAGCAGTACTTC. This chain connects TRBV5-6 to TRBJ2-7, with a tentative D call TRBD1 (6 bases). Germline V gene sequence: CDR1 SGHDT, CDR2 YYEEEE. This CDR3 is built from 14 residues. Trimming took off 2 bases at V and 2 bases at J, with 11 bases between the two ends.

The genes are TRBV10-3 and TRBJ1-1, with D tentatively TRBD1 (5 bases). In germline, CDR1 is ENHRY, CDR2 SYGVKD. This CDR3 has 13 residues. The V gene lost 11 bases and the J gene lost 2 bases, with 15 bases spanning the gap. DNA for the CDR3: TGTGCCTCTGCCCCGGGACTTAACACTGAAGCTTTCTTT. Encoded protein: CASAPGLNTEAFF.

This chain links TRBV4-1 with TRBJ2-3, with TRBD2 matching over 7 bases. Trimming cost V 0 bases and J 0 bases; bases outside gene matches: 3. Germline values: CDR1 MGHRA, CDR2 YSYEKL. The CDR3 is made up of 16 amino acids. The CDR3 DNA reads TGCGCCAGCAGCCAAGAGGGGACTATTAGCACAGATACGCAGTATTTT. Protein product: CASSQEGTISTDTQYF.

This rearrangement joins TRBV9 to TRBJ2-5; 7 bases fit TRBD2. Trimming at V came to 0 bases and at J to 5 bases, leaving 10 bases not matched to a gene. Germline CDR1 is SGDLS and CDR2 is YYNGEE. This CDR3 spans 16 amino acids. The CDR3 loop reads CASSVDWRGSGETQYF. Here the CDR3 DNA reads TGTGCCAGCAGCGTAGACTGGCGGGGGTCGGGGGAGACCCAGTACTTC.

The chain couples TRBV7-2 to TRBJ2-7, with D unresolved. Trimming stripped 4 bases from V and 2 bases from J, with 9 bases between. The CDR3 has 13 residues. Per the germline V gene, CDR1 is SGHTA and CDR2 is FQGNSA. The CDR3 DNA sequence: TGTGCCAGCAGCTCCCGAAACACCTACGAGCAGTACTTC. Translating gives CASSSRNTYEQYF.

The rearrangement joins TRBV2 to TRBJ1-5; TRBD1 aligns across 8 bases. CDR3 length: 15 amino acids. V shed 4 bases and J 6 bases; nucleotides not matched to a gene: 8. Germline-derived CDR1 and CDR2 are SNHLY and FYNNEI. CDR3 loop: CASSADRGRGQPQHF. The CDR3, as DNA: TGTGCCAGCAGTGCAGACAGGGGAAGGGGTCAGCCCCAGCATTTT.

This clone was counted a single time. CDR3 region: CASSFLGSGKAFF. Written as DNA, the CDR3 is TGTGCCAGCAGTTTCTTAGGGTCAGGAAAAGCTTTCTTT. The chain has TRBV12-3 or TRBV12-4 and TRBJ1-1, with D uncertain. Deletions cut 3 bases from V and 9 bases from J, with 14 bases between. The CDR3 consists of 13 residues.

The chain combines TRBV11-1 with TRBJ1-2; possibly TRBD1 for D (6 bases). Germline CDR1 and CDR2: SGHAT and FQDESV (reference sequence). This CDR3 has 15 amino acids. The V end was cut by 5 bases, the J end by 2 bases, with 15 bases between. CDR3 region: CASSRGTQGNYGYTF. CDR3 coding DNA: TGTGCCAGCAGCCGCGGGACTCAGGGGAACTATGGCTACACCTTC.

V usage is TRBV4-3 and J usage is TRBJ2-7; D unresolved. Germline CDR1 and CDR2: LGHNA and YSLEER. Between the trimmed V and J ends, which lost 1 base and 0 bases, there was a span of 22 bases. The CDR3 sequence is 19 residues long. DNA for the CDR3: TGCGCCAGCAGCCAAGGGATTCAATGGCGACGGAACCTCTCCTACGAGCAGTACTTC. It encodes CASSQGIQWRRNLSYEQYF.

CDR3 sequence reads: CAWGAGLVTNEKLFF. CDR3 coding DNA: TGTGCCTGGGGGGCAGGGCTCGTAACTAATGAAAAACTGTTTTTT. The rearrangement links TRBV30 to TRBJ1-4; D is perhaps TRBD1 (5 bases). The CDR3 consists of 15 residues. Trimming shortened V by 5 bases and J by 1 base, and 14 bases separated the two germline ends. Germline V gene sequence: CDR1 GTSNPN, CDR2 SVGIG (reference sequence).